Presented here are 20 T cell receptor beta chains from one specimen sequenced in a study of tissue-resident memory T cells in lung cancer. Study-level findings and limits: The top clonotype averaged around 19% of sequenced TRM cells per patient.

Sorting of CD8+ T cells was based on CD103 expression. TCR sequencing libraries incorporated unique molecular identifiers. TCRdb re-analysed the reads in MiXCR, keeping a single row per CDR3 protein. The sample includes some 300 distinct CDR3 sequences, about a fifth seen only once; the top ten take roughly 60%. Their antigens remain unidentified. Sample: CD103+ CD8+ T cells from lung tumor tissue. These receptors were obtained from a human donor with treatment-naive lung cancer (subtype not recorded).

Notes on this clonotype: A single base is all that separates this from a far larger clone, so a read error is likely. The genes are TRBV24-1 and TRBJ2-3; 9 nucleotides match TRBD1. CDR1 and CDR2 from the germline V gene are KGHDR and SFDVKD. The CDR3 is 15 residues long. The CDR3 DNA is TGTGCCAACAGTGACCGGGACAGGGCCACAGATACGCAGTATTTT. It codes for CANSDRDRATDTQYF.

This clonotype is categorized as hyperexpanded. The CDR3 DNA reads as TGTGCCAGCAGTTTGAGCAGGACCTACGAGCAGTACTTC. Its translation: CASSLSRTYEQYF. The chain joins TRBV27 to TRBJ2-7, with unresolved D. Germline V gene lookup returns CDR1 MNHEY and CDR2 SMNVEV (reference sequence). Between the trimmed V and J ends, which lost 3 bases and 2 bases, there was a span of 8 bases. There are 13 residues in the CDR3.

Turning to this clonotype: A read error may be the cause here, since a much bigger clone is one base away. This chain joins TRBV3-1 and TRBJ2-7; TRBD2 matches at 10 bases. CDR3 length: 21 residues. The V gene end was trimmed by 5 bases and the J gene end by 7 bases; junction bases not matched to a gene: 29. In germline, CDR1 is LGHDT, CDR2 YNNKEL (reference sequence). The CDR3 sequence: CASSARVAVAGGLSSYNEQYF. The CDR3 DNA sequence: TGTGCCAGCAGCGCGCGGGTCGCGGTAGCGGGGGGACTAAGCTCCTACAATGAGCAGTACTTC.

In the case of this clonotype: This likely stems from a read error, as it lies one base from a far larger clone. This rearrangement joins TRBV27 to TRBJ2-1; no clear D. The CDR3 is made up of 13 amino acids. The V end lost 3 bases, the J end lost 10 bases, and 13 bases lay between the germline ends. Looked up from germline, CDR1 is MNHEY and CDR2 is SMNVEV (reference sequence). CDR3 sequence reads: CASSLSRTYEQFF. The CDR3 coding sequence is TGTGCCAGCAGTTTGAGCAGGACCTACGAGCAGTTCTTC.

This clonotype is medium-sized by share. This chain's CDR3 is CASIPSRPGTDTQYF. The CDR3 DNA reads as TGTGCCAGCATCCCGTCCCGACCTGGCACAGATACGCAGTATTTT. The gene calls are TRBV7-2 and TRBJ2-3; no clear D gene. Germline loops: CDR1 SGHTA, CDR2 FQGNSA. The CDR3 is 15 amino acids. The V end lost 7 bases, the J end lost 1 base, and 15 bases lay between the germline ends.

This clonotype is labeled as medium-sized (0.01 to 0.1%). The CDR3 coding sequence is TGTGCCAGCAGCTTTTATTCGGGACAGGGGTTCGGGGAAGCTTTCTTT. This translates into CASSFYSGQGFGEAFF. The J gene is TRBJ1-1, the V gene TRBV5-5; TRBD1 matches at 10 bases. Germline lookup yields CDR1 SGHKS and CDR2 YYEKEE (reference sequence). Trimming cost V 2 bases and J 8 bases; bases outside gene matches: 12. CDR3 length: 16 amino acids.

This clonotype is judged medium-sized. CDR3 protein: CASSQGTGTIYEQYF. CDR3 nucleotide sequence: TGTGCCAGCAGCCAGGGGACAGGGACTATATACGAGCAGTACTTC. The chain employs TRBV11-2 and TRBJ2-7; 9 bases agree with TRBD1. The V and J ends lost 5 bases and 4 bases, in that order; junction bases with no gene match: 9. CDR3 length: 15 residues. CDR1 and CDR2 from the germline V gene are SGHAT and FQNNGV. The variable domain in full, with the rest retrieved from reference TRBV11-2 and TRBJ2-7, is EAGVAQSPRYKIIEKRQSVAFWCNPISGHATLYWYQQILGQGPKLLIQFQNNGVVDDSQLPKDRFSAERLKGVDSTLKIQPAKLEDSAVYLCASSQGTGTIYEQYFGPGTRLTVT.

This chain joins TRBV11-2 and TRBJ2-3, with TRBD1 identical over 10 bases. The germline V gene has CDR1 SGHAT and CDR2 FQNNGV. The CDR3 has 15 residues. The junction had 7 bases not matched to a gene; V was cut back by 5 bases and J by 5 bases. The CDR3 loop is CASSPKTGGKDTQYF. The CDR3 DNA follows: TGTGCCAGCAGCCCAAAGACAGGGGGCAAAGATACGCAGTATTTT.

By share, this clonotype ranks as large (0.1 to 1%). The chain joins TRBV27 to TRBJ1-2; D unclear. V lost 1 base and J lost 5, with 17 bases in between. This CDR3 region has 16 residues. Germline CDR1 reads MNHEY; CDR2 reads SMNVEV (reference sequence). This chain's CDR3 is CASSLFGEPSGYGYTF. The CDR3 coding sequence is TGTGCCAGCAGTTTATTCGGGGAGCCCTCTGGGTATGGCTACACCTTC.

By proportion, this clonotype is medium-sized. The V call is TRBV7-9, the J call TRBJ1-1; TRBD1 agrees at 7 bases. In germline, CDR1 is SEHNR, CDR2 FQNEAQ (reference sequence). V shed 8 bases, J shed 0 bases, and the junction held 9 bases outside the gene matches. The CDR3 extends over 15 amino acids. In DNA, the CDR3 is TGTGCCAGCCGGGGGGACAGAGGCATGAACACTGAAGCTTTCTTT. It codes for CASRGDRGMNTEAFF.

This clonotype is termed large (0.1 to 1%). The chain recombines TRBV29-1 with TRBJ2-7; D possibly corresponds to TRBD1 (6 bases). Germline CDR1 is SQVTM and CDR2 is ANQGSEA. The germline V and J ends were trimmed by 3 bases and 6 bases, with 15 bases remaining between them. The CDR3 covers 13 residues. The CDR3 reads CSVEDSDRGEQYF. As DNA, the CDR3 is TGCAGCGTTGAGGACAGCGACCGGGGCGAGCAGTACTTC.

By share, this clonotype ranks as medium-sized. The J gene is TRBJ2-6, the V gene TRBV7-6; possibly TRBD1 for D (6 bases). The CDR3 sequence is 18 residues long. Germline V CDR1 and CDR2: SGHVS, FNYEAQ. Trimming removed 0 bases at V and 1 base at J, with 13 bases between. This CDR3 is CASSLAAGDPSGANVLTF. The CDR3 DNA reads TGTGCCAGCAGCTTAGCGGCAGGGGACCCTTCTGGGGCCAACGTCCTGACTTTC.

This clonotype is labeled as large. J is TRBJ2-7 and V is TRBV7-7, with no clear D. V shed 2 bases and J shed 2 bases, with 4 bases lying between them. The V gene's germline CDR1 is SSHAT and CDR2 FNYEAQ (reference sequence). The CDR3 contains 12 residues. In DNA form, the CDR3 reads TGTGCCAGCAGCTTACGGGCCTACGAGCAGTACTTC. It specifies CASSLRAYEQYF.

CDR3 sequence (DNA): TGCGCCAGCAGCCAAGCTACGGAGGGTCCGGGGGGCTACACCTTC. Amino acid sequence: CASSQATEGPGGYTF. J is TRBJ1-2 and V is TRBV4-1; D gene unclear. The CDR3 runs to 15 residues. CDR1 is MGHRA, CDR2 YSYEKL, per germline. V lost 1 base and J lost 8, with 17 bases in between.

This clonotype is medium-sized in the sample. The chain combines TRBV4-2 with TRBJ2-1; possibly TRBD2 for D (5 bases). Trimming shortened V by 0 bases and J by 5 bases, and 14 bases separated the two germline ends. The CDR3 consists of 16 residues. CDR1 is LGHNA and CDR2 is YNFKEQ in the germline V gene. CDR3 nucleotides: TGTGCCAGCAGCCAAGAGGCCCTAGCTCAGAACAATGAGCAGTTCTTC. Protein: CASSQEALAQNNEQFF.

Turning to this clonotype: With a far larger clone one base away, a read error is the likely cause. J is TRBJ2-7 and V is TRBV6-5; D remains unclear. This CDR3 contains 13 residues. Trimming pared 4 bases from V and 2 bases from J, leaving 9 bases between. Germline loops: CDR1 MNHEY, CDR2 SVGAGI. CDR3 coding DNA: TGTGCCAGCAGTTTGAGCATGACCTACGAGCAGTACTTC. Residues: CASSLSMTYEQYF.

By proportion, this clonotype is large. The chain employs TRBV27 and TRBJ2-1; D not resolved. V was clipped by 2 bases and J by 8 bases, with 10 bases between them. The CDR3 contains 13 residues. Germline loops: CDR1 MNHEY, CDR2 SMNVEV (reference sequence). For the CDR3, the DNA is TGTGCCAGCAGTTTACTGGTCAGGTATGAGCAGTTCTTC. Its protein product is CASSLLVRYEQFF.

By share of the sample, this clonotype is large. The chain couples TRBV12-3 or TRBV12-4 to TRBJ2-1; TRBD1 is a possible D gene (6 bases). The CDR3 has 14 residues. V lost 5 bases to trimming and J lost 6 bases, with 14 bases between them. CDR3 loop: CASSPRPDSNEQFF. CDR3 coding DNA: TGTGCCAGCAGTCCACGACCGGACAGCAATGAGCAGTTCTTC.

In this sample, this clonotype is large. The chain recombines TRBV6-5 with TRBJ1-1; possible D gene TRBD1, 5 bases. Deletions cut 1 base from V and 1 base from J, with 13 bases between. The CDR3 is made up of 16 amino acids. The germline V gene encodes CDR1 MNHEY and CDR2 SVGAGI. CDR3 sequence: CASSYFPGGGNTEAFF. As DNA, the CDR3 is TGTGCCAGCAGTTACTTTCCGGGCGGGGGGAACACTGAAGCTTTCTTT.

This clonotype rates as medium-sized. V is TRBV10-2 and J is TRBJ2-5, with 7 positions matching TRBD2. The V gene's germline CDR1 is WSHSY and CDR2 SAAADI. The trim removed 3 bases at V and 1 base at J, leaving 5 bases unmatched. CDR3 length equals 15 residues. The chain's CDR3 is CASSEMGGGQETQYF. For the CDR3, the DNA is TGCGCCAGCAGTGAAATGGGGGGGGGCCAAGAGACCCAGTACTTC.